The 32 T cell receptor beta chains below all came from one sample that was sequenced in a study of T-cell reconstitution after alpha-beta-depleted transplantation in children. Preparing the TCRbeta library involved the use of unique molecular identifiers. TCRdb redid the calling of the PCR reads with MiXCR, one entry per CDR3 protein. Of about 310,000 distinct CDR3 sequences listed, over 20% are singletons. Here the sequenced sample was PBMCs, mostly from graft donor cells, taken 180 days after TCRalphabeta/CD19-depleted stem cell transplant. Every receptor here comes from a male patient aged 10 to 17 who had a stem cell transplant for acute lymphoblastic leukemia, so the T cells may come from the graft donor.

This clonotype was recorded only once. This rearrangement joins TRBV19 to TRBJ2-7; weak D call: TRBD1 (5 bases). CDR1 LNHDA and CDR2 SQIVND come from the germline V gene (reference sequence). The CDR3 runs 15 residues. Trimming removed 4 bases at V and 4 bases at J, with 17 bases between. The CDR3 loop reads CASSTATGPRYEQYF. CDR3 DNA: TGTGCCAGTAGTACCGCCACAGGACCTCGATACGAGCAGTACTTC.

Notes on this clonotype: The junction does not match germline at one end; this may be a read error. The chain links TRBV20-1 to TRBJ1-1; maybe TRBD1 (6 bases). Germline values: CDR1 DFQATT, CDR2 SNEGSKA (reference sequence). CDR3 size: 14 residues. The DNA for the CDR3 is TGCTGTGCTAGAGGGGCGGGGGCATTCAAAACGGCTTTCTTT. Protein product: CCARGAGAFKTAFF.

The chain uses TRBV7-6 and TRBJ2-1; possible D gene TRBD1, 5 bases. The V end was cut by 0 bases, the J end by 3 bases, with 12 bases between. Germline CDR1 reads SGHVS; CDR2 reads FNYEAQ. This CDR3 region has 16 residues. The CDR3 nucleotides are TGTGCCAGCAGCTTAGCCGGACAAGTACACTACAATGAGCAGTTCTTC. Residues: CASSLAGQVHYNEQFF. The full variable domain, in which reference TRBV7-6 and TRBJ2-1 provide the parts outside the CDR3, is GAGVSQSPRYKVTKRGQDVALRCDPISGHVSLYWYRQALGQGPEFLTYFNYEAQQDKSGLPNDRFSAERPEGSISTLTIQRTEQRDSAMYRCASSLAGQVHYNEQFFGPGTRLTVL.

This clonotype was picked up a small number of times. The gene calls are TRBV24-1 and TRBJ2-3, with 13 positions matching TRBD2. This CDR3 region has 17 residues. Germline CDR1 is KGHDR and CDR2 is SFDVKD. With V trimmed by 2 bases and J by 2 bases, 3 bases remained unmatched. CDR3 bases: TGTGCCACCAGTGATTCGACTAGCGGGAGGTCCACAGATACGCAGTATTTT. The encoded protein is CATSDSTSGRSTDTQYF.

V gene TRBV7-9 combines with J gene TRBJ1-1, with D unresolved. V lost 4 bases and J lost 0, with 9 bases in between. Looked up from germline, CDR1 is SEHNR and CDR2 is FQNEAQ (reference sequence). The CDR3 runs to 14 residues. The DNA of the CDR3 is TGTGCCAGCAGCTGGGCTTCGATGAACACTGAAGCTTTCTTT. This encodes CASSWASMNTEAFF.

This clonotype was seen only a few times. The chain uses TRBV6-5 and TRBJ2-4; weak D call: TRBD1 (6 bases). There are 16 residues in the CDR3. Germline V gene lookup returns CDR1 MNHEY and CDR2 SVGAGI. Trimming cost V 5 bases and J 5 bases, with 19 bases left between them. CDR3 sequence: CASSIPGTQYENIQYF. CDR3 coding DNA: TGTGCCAGCAGTATACCTGGGACACAATACGAAAACATTCAGTACTTC.

This clonotype was recorded a few times. This chain connects TRBV6-2 or TRBV6-3 to TRBJ2-7, with 13 positions matching TRBD2. Trimming removed 6 bases from V and 7 bases from J; junction bases left unmatched: 6. CDR3 size: 14 residues. Germline V lookup: CDR1 MNHEY, CDR2 SVGEGT. Here the CDR3 reads CASSILAGGSEQYF. The CDR3 region has the DNA TGTGCCAGCAGCATACTAGCGGGAGGGTCTGAGCAGTACTTC.

This clonotype occurred a few times. The chain uses TRBV5-6 and TRBJ2-3; D remains ambiguous. Germline CDR1 SGHDT, CDR2 YYEEEE. V gave up 4 bases and J gave up 5 bases, with 17 bases separating them. This CDR3 region has 15 residues. The DNA of the CDR3 is TGTGCCAGCAGCACCCGTGGTATCCGCTTAGATACGCAGTATTTT. Translated, it gives CASSTRGIRLDTQYF. The whole variable domain, filled in from reference TRBV5-6 and TRBJ2-3, reads DAGVTQSPTHLIKTRGQQVTLRCSPKSGHDTVSWYQQALGQGPQFIFQYYEEEERQRGNFPDRFSGHQFPNYSSELNVNALLLGDSALYLCASSTRGIRLDTQYFGPGTRLTVL.

Written as DNA, the CDR3 is TGCGCCAGCAGCCGACCTGAAACCAAAAACATTCAGTACTTC. It codes for CASSRPETKNIQYF. The chain links TRBV4-1 to TRBJ2-4, with no clear D. The CDR3 runs to 14 residues. The V and J ends lost 4 bases and 2 bases respectively, with 9 bases between them. Germline V gene lookup returns CDR1 MGHRA and CDR2 YSYEKL.

This clonotype has a handful of counts. The chain joins TRBV27 to TRBJ2-7; 7 bases map to TRBD1. The junction had 4 bases not matched to a gene; V was cut back by 9 bases and J by 2 bases. This CDR3 spans 12 amino acids. Germline CDR1 and CDR2: MNHEY and SMNVEV (reference sequence). The CDR3 DNA reads TGTGCCAGTCGGGACAGCCCCTACGAGCAGTACTTC. Its translation: CASRDSPYEQYF.

This clonotype was found once. The V and J genes are TRBV7-9 and TRBJ2-5; TRBD2 agrees at 10 bases. The CDR3 sequence is 16 residues long. V dropped 0 bases and J dropped 2; count of bases not matched to a gene: 3. The germline V gene encodes CDR1 SEHNR and CDR2 FQNEAQ (reference sequence). The CDR3 DNA is TGTGCCAGCAGCTTAGCTTCAGCGGGAGGGCAAGAGACCCAGTACTTC. It translates to CASSLASAGGQETQYF.

This clonotype was counted a few times. The chain uses TRBV12-3 or TRBV12-4 and TRBJ2-7; 7 bases are shared with TRBD1. This CDR3 contains 13 residues. Losses at the gene ends were 5 bases for V and 6 bases for J; bases not matched to a gene: 7. CDR3 nucleotide sequence: TGTGCCAGCAGTCGAATCGACAGGGTCGAGCAGTACTTC. It translates to CASSRIDRVEQYF.

The V call is TRBV5-1, the J call TRBJ2-6; D remains ambiguous. V was cut by 4 bases and J by 0 bases, with 11 bases left in between. The germline V gene has CDR1 SGHRS and CDR2 YFSETQ. The CDR3 extends over 16 amino acids. CDR3 residues: CASSDGRSSGANVLTF. In DNA form, the CDR3 reads TGCGCCAGCAGCGACGGGCGTTCCTCTGGGGCCAACGTCCTGACTTTC.

The rearrangement joins TRBV27 to TRBJ2-7; D is unclear. The CDR3 loop spans 12 amino acids. CDR1 and CDR2 from the germline V gene are MNHEY and SMNVEV (reference sequence). V dropped 6 bases and J dropped 6 bases, with 12 bases sitting between them. The CDR3 coding sequence is TGTGCCAGCAGCAACCATTGGGGCGAGCAGTACTTC. Translated, it gives CASSNHWGEQYF.

By frequency in the sample, this clonotype is medium-sized (0.01 to 0.1%). The V and J genes are TRBV5-1 and TRBJ1-2; D may be TRBD1 (6 bases). V lost 0 bases and J lost 7, with 16 bases in between. Germline loops: CDR1 SGHRS, CDR2 YFSETQ. The CDR3 has 15 amino acids. CDR3 loop: CASSLDGGPWSGYTF. DNA of the CDR3: TGCGCCAGCAGCTTGGATGGGGGGCCCTGGAGTGGCTACACCTTC.

This clonotype was observed at least ten times. This chain uses TRBV5-1 with TRBJ1-1, with a possible D match to TRBD1 (5 bases). There are 13 residues in the CDR3. The V end was cut by 5 bases, the J end by 6 bases, with 14 bases between. CDR1 is SGHRS, CDR2 YFSETQ, per germline. The CDR3 sequence is CASREGDLAEAFF. Here the CDR3 DNA reads TGCGCCAGCAGGGAAGGGGACTTGGCTGAAGCTTTCTTT.

This clonotype occurred many times. The V gene is TRBV4-1, the J gene TRBJ2-7; 10 bases line up with TRBD1. This CDR3 has 14 residues. Germline CDR1 reads MGHRA; CDR2 reads YSYEKL. The V gene end was trimmed by 3 bases and the J gene end by 5 bases; junction bases not matched to a gene: 4. CDR3 in amino acids: CASSQGQGRDEQYF. CDR3 sequence (DNA): TGCGCCAGCAGCCAGGGACAGGGGCGGGACGAGCAGTACTTC.

This clonotype was seen at least ten times. This chain links TRBV20-1 with TRBJ2-1, with 11 bases fitting TRBD2. Losses at the gene ends were 2 bases for V and 5 bases for J; bases not matched to a gene: 5. The V gene's germline CDR1 is DFQATT and CDR2 SNEGSKA (reference sequence). This CDR3 comprises 15 residues. CDR3 sequence reads: CSARKGTSGNNEQFF. The CDR3 DNA reads as TGCAGTGCTAGAAAAGGGACTAGCGGCAACAATGAGCAGTTCTTC.

This clonotype was counted ten times or more. The chain joins TRBV5-1 to TRBJ1-6, with 10 bases that match TRBD1. V lost 3 bases and J lost 10; bases outside the gene matches: 4. Looked up from germline, CDR1 is SGHRS and CDR2 is YFSETQ. This CDR3 has 14 amino acids. The CDR3 nucleotides read TGCGCCAGCAGCTCGGGACAGGGGAACTCACCCCTCCACTTT. This gives the protein CASSSGQGNSPLHF.

The chain recombines TRBV4-1 with TRBJ2-5; 8 nucleotides match TRBD2. Germline assignment: CDR1 MGHRA and CDR2 YSYEKL. V gave up 8 bases and J gave up 0 bases; unmatched junction bases: 8. CDR3 length: 15 residues. This chain's CDR3 is CASSRVAGNQETQYF. CDR3 DNA sequence: TGCGCCAGCTCAAGAGTAGCGGGGAACCAAGAGACCCAGTACTTC.

The chain is built from TRBV5-6 and TRBJ1-1; D remains unclear. The CDR3 is 14 amino acids. Germline V gene lookup returns CDR1 SGHDT and CDR2 YYEEEE. Trimming pared 4 bases from V and 2 bases from J, leaving 12 bases between. CDR3: CASSLDEGNTEAFF. CDR3 sequence (DNA): TGTGCCAGCAGCCTCGACGAGGGAAACACTGAAGCTTTCTTT.

The rearrangement uses TRBV5-1 and TRBJ2-1; D may be TRBD2 (5 bases). The CDR3 loop spans 16 amino acids. Germline V gene lookup returns CDR1 SGHRS and CDR2 YFSETQ. Trimming pared 0 bases from V and 0 bases from J, leaving 10 bases between. CDR3 in DNA: TGCGCCAGCAGCTTGGGTATTGGAGGCTCCTACAATGAGCAGTTCTTC. Translating gives CASSLGIGGSYNEQFF.

This clonotype was detected only a few times. This chain joins TRBV6-1 and TRBJ2-7, with D perhaps TRBD1 (5 bases). This CDR3 has 11 residues. Germline CDR1 is MNHNS and CDR2 is SASEGT. The V end lost 7 bases, the J end lost 4 bases, and 8 bases lay between the germline ends. The CDR3 DNA is TGTGCCAGCAAGGGGTGGTACGAGCAGTACTTC. It codes for CASKGWYEQYF.

This clonotype has more than one count but fewer than ten. The chain joins TRBV9 to TRBJ2-3; 14 bases are a match to TRBD2. Germline CDR1 is SGDLS and CDR2 is YYNGEE. V trimming: 2 bases; J trimming: 8 bases; junction bases outside the gene matches: 10. CDR3 size: 17 residues. The CDR3 here is CASSVNRGTSGSSTQYF. The CDR3 DNA sequence: TGTGCCAGCAGCGTTAATCGAGGGACTAGCGGGAGCAGTACGCAGTATTTT.

In its sample, this clonotype was seen a few times. V is TRBV7-9 and J is TRBJ2-7; 7 nucleotides line up with TRBD2. The CDR3 runs to 17 residues. Germline V gives CDR1 SEHNR, CDR2 FQNEAQ (reference sequence). Trimming at V came to 2 bases and at J to 2 bases, leaving 12 bases not matched to a gene. The CDR3 sequence is CASSLSSGLAAAYEQYF. DNA of the CDR3: TGTGCCAGCAGCTTATCGTCGGGTCTAGCGGCAGCCTACGAGCAGTACTTC.

The sample holds many counts of this clonotype. V gene TRBV12-3 or TRBV12-4 combines with J gene TRBJ1-1; 7 positions agree with TRBD1. After removal of 6 bases from V and 4 bases from J, the junction contained 5 bases not matched to a gene. This CDR3 is 13 amino acids long. The CDR3, as DNA: TGTGCCAGCAGCCGAACAGGGGTCACTGAAGCTTTCTTT. Translated, it gives CASSRTGVTEAFF.

As regards this clonotype: A much larger clone lies a single base off, so this may be a read error. J is TRBJ1-1 and V is TRBV20-1; tentatively, D is TRBD1 (5 bases). The CDR3 extends over 13 amino acids. CDR1 is DFQATT and CDR2 is SNEGSKA in the germline V gene (reference sequence). The CDR3 region is CSARGHPSTEAFF. The CDR3, as DNA: TGCAGTGCCAGAGGACATCCGAGCACTGAAGCTTTCTTT.

In its sample, this clonotype was seen a few times. This chain connects TRBV5-5 to TRBJ1-5, with 7 bases lining up with TRBD1. With V trimmed by 4 bases and J by 7 bases, 8 bases remained unmatched. The CDR3 is made up of 14 amino acids. Per germline, CDR1 SGHKS and CDR2 YYEKEE (reference sequence). The CDR3 nucleotides read TGTGCCAGCAGCACCCGGGACAGATACCAGCCCCAGCATTTT. Translation: CASSTRDRYQPQHF.

The chain uses TRBV4-1 and TRBJ2-2, with 14 bases fitting TRBD2. With V trimmed by 4 bases and J by 0 bases, 13 bases remained unmatched. The CDR3 is 21 residues long. Looked up from germline, CDR1 is MGHRA and CDR2 is YSYEKL. CDR3 nucleotides: TGCGCCAGCAGCCTACGGACTAGCGGGAGGCCTGGGGGAGCGAACACCGGGGAGCTGTTTTTT. Its translation is CASSLRTSGRPGGANTGELFF.

This clonotype occurred a few times. The chain recombines TRBV20-1 with TRBJ2-1; TRBD2 matches at 12 bases. CDR1 is DFQATT and CDR2 is SNEGSKA in the germline V gene (reference sequence). Trimming removed 6 bases from V and 3 bases from J; junction bases left unmatched: 6. The CDR3 is 15 amino acids. CDR3 residues: CSATTSGSVYNEQFF. CDR3 DNA: TGCAGTGCGACGACTAGCGGGAGTGTCTACAATGAGCAGTTCTTC.

V is TRBV12-3 or TRBV12-4 and J is TRBJ1-5; no firm D call. This CDR3 contains 15 residues. V was trimmed by 6 bases and J by 0 bases, leaving 12 bases between them. CDR3 nucleotide sequence: TGTGCCAGCAGCCTCAGTTCCTATAGCAATCAGCCCCAGCATTTT. Its translation is CASSLSSYSNQPQHF.

In its sample, this clonotype was seen many times. The V and J genes are TRBV7-2 and TRBJ2-1; D is ambiguous. The ends were cut back, 1 base at V and 7 bases at J, with 8 bases in the middle. Germline CDR1 is SGHTA and CDR2 is FQGNSA. CDR3 length: 13 amino acids. DNA of the CDR3: TGTGCCAGCAGCTTAGAGATAGGGAATGAGCAGTTCTTC. Translating it yields CASSLEIGNEQFF.